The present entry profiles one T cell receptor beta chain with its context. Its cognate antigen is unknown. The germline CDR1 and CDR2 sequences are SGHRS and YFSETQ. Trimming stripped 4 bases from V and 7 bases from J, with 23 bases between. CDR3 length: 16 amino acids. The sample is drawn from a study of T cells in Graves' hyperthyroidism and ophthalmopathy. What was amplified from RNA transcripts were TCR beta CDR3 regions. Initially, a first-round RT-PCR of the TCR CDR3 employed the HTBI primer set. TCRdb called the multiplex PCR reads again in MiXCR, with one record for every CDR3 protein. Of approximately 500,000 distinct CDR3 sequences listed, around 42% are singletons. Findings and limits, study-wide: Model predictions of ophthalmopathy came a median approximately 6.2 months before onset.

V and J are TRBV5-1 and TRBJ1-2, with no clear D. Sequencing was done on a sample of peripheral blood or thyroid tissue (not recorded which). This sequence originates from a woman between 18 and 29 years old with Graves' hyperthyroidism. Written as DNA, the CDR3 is TGCGCCAGCAGCAAAGGACTCGGCTTATTCAACGCTGGCTACACCTTC. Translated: CASSKGLGLFNAGYTF.